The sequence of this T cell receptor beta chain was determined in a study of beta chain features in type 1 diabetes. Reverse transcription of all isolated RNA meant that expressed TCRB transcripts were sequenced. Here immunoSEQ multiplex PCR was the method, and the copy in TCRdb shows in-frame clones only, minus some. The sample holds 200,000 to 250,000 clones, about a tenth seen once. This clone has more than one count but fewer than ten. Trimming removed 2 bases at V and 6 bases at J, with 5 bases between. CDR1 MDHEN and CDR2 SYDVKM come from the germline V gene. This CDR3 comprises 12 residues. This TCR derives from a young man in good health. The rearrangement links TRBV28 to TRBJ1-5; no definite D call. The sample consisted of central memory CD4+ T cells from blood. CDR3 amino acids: CASSLRAQPQHF. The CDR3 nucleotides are TGTGCCAGCAGTTTACGTGCTCAGCCCCAGCATTTT.